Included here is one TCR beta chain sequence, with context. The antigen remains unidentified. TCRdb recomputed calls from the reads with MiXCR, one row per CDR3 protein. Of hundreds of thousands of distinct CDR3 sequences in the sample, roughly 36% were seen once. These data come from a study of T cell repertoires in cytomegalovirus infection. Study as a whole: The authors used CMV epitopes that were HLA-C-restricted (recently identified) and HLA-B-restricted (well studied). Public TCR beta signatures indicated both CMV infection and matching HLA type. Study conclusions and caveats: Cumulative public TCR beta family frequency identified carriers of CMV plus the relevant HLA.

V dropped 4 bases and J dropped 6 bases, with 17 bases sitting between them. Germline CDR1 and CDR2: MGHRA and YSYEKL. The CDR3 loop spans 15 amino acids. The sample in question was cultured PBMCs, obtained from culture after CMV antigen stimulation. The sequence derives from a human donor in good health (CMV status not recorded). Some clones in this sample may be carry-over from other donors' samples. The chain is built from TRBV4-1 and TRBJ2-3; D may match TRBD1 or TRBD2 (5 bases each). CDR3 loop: CASSPKIDWGDTQYF. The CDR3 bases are TGCGCCAGCAGCCCAAAAATCGACTGGGGGGATACGCAGTATTTT.